This T cell receptor (beta chain) is drawn from a study of identical twins. The CDR3 length is 16 residues. Looked up from germline, CDR1 is SGHVS and CDR2 is FNYEAQ. Germline trimming cut 0 bases from V and 5 bases from J; bases unmatched to any gene: 7. TCRdb called the 5' RACE reads again in MiXCR, with one record for every CDR3 protein. Among hundreds of thousands of distinct CDR3 sequences listed, around 6.6% were seen once. These same records also appear under a second study, on yellow fever vaccine responses in identical twins.

Sequencing input: memory (CD45RO+) T cells sorted from blood. The chain couples TRBV7-6 to TRBJ2-1; 7 bases agree with TRBD2. The sequence came from a woman between 18 and 30 years old in good health. CDR3 DNA: TGTGCCAGCAGCTTAGCCACCGGGACTAACAACAATGAGCAGTTCTTC. As protein: CASSLATGTNNNEQFF.